These 12 T cell receptor beta chains share one sample of origin, sequenced in a study of T cells after yellow fever vaccination. TCRdb used MiXCR to reprocess the 5' RACE reads, holding one entry per CDR3 protein. The sample has hundreds of thousands of distinct CDR3 sequences, around an eighth seen once. The sequencing here drew on PBMCs, taken on the day of the yellow fever booster vaccination. The receptors were sampled from a young man who received the YFV17D yellow fever vaccine.

The CDR3 protein is CASSPAIQVPKNIQYF. In DNA, the CDR3 is TGTGCCAGCTCCCCTGCAATCCAGGTTCCCAAAAACATTCAGTACTTC. The chain recombines TRBV18 with TRBJ2-4; D unresolved. V was clipped by 6 bases and J by 2 bases, with 17 bases between them. The CDR3 runs 16 residues. Looked up from germline, CDR1 is KGHSH and CDR2 is LQKENI.

This chain links TRBV10-1 with TRBJ2-4; D remains unclear. The V gene's germline CDR1 is WNHNN and CDR2 SYGVQD (reference sequence). The CDR3 has 14 residues. The ends were cut back, 2 bases at V and 0 bases at J, with 5 bases in the middle. CDR3 protein: CASSEAVAKNIQYF. The CDR3 DNA follows: TGCGCCAGCAGTGAGGCAGTAGCCAAAAACATTCAGTACTTC.

This clonotype came up a few times. V is TRBV5-1 and J is TRBJ1-4; no definite D call. V was pared by 3 bases and J by 0 bases, with 9 bases between. The CDR3 has 15 amino acids. Per germline, CDR1 SGHRS and CDR2 YFSETQ. The CDR3 sequence: CASSSGGPTNEKLFF. The DNA for the CDR3 is TGCGCCAGCAGCTCGGGTGGTCCAACTAATGAAAAACTGTTTTTT.

V and J are TRBV6-2 or TRBV6-3 and TRBJ2-1; 8 nucleotides agree with TRBD2. Germline values: CDR1 MNHEY, CDR2 SVGEGT. This CDR3 has 15 amino acids. Trimming at V came to 7 bases and at J to 2 bases, leaving 7 bases not matched to a gene. CDR3 nucleotides: TGTGCCAGCACCCGGGAACTAGCGGCCTACAATGAGCAGTTCTTC. Its protein is CASTRELAAYNEQFF.

This clonotype turned up a few times. J is TRBJ2-7 and V is TRBV30; no clear D. The CDR3 is 13 amino acids. Trimming stripped 4 bases from V and 7 bases from J, with 17 bases between. Germline lookup yields CDR1 GTSNPN and CDR2 SVGIG (reference sequence). The CDR3 bases are TGTGCCTGGAAAGGTGCCTTGGTCCGGGAGCAGTACTTC. This codes for CAWKGALVREQYF.

The chain employs TRBV7-2 and TRBJ2-7; D is possibly TRBD2 (5 bases). With 5 bases removed from V and 2 bases from J, the gap between germline ends came to 16 bases. CDR1 and CDR2 (germline): SGHTA, FQGNSA. The CDR3 runs to 15 residues. This CDR3 reads CASSPNRRDPYEQYF. The CDR3 DNA is TGTGCCAGCAGCCCGAACAGACGGGATCCCTACGAGCAGTACTTC.

V usage is TRBV6-2 or TRBV6-3 and J usage is TRBJ2-1; the match to TRBD2 covers 8 bases. This CDR3 is built from 18 residues. Trimming took 0 bases from V and 2 from J; bases not matched to a gene: 9. Germline lookup yields CDR1 MNHEY and CDR2 SVGEGT. This CDR3 reads CASSYSTTERGPYNEQFF. As DNA, the CDR3 is TGTGCCAGCAGTTACTCGACAACCGAGCGGGGGCCCTACAATGAGCAGTTCTTC.

This clonotype was seen a handful of times. The chain recombines TRBV29-1 with TRBJ2-3; D gene ambiguous. This CDR3 is 13 amino acids long. V lost 4 bases to trimming and J lost 6 bases, with 14 bases between them. Germline CDR1 SQVTM, CDR2 ANQGSEA. This CDR3 reads CSVGASAWDTQYF. The CDR3 nucleotides read TGCAGCGTTGGGGCCTCCGCTTGGGATACGCAGTATTTT.

The J gene is TRBJ2-7, the V gene TRBV11-2, with TRBD2 identical over 13 bases. Unmatched junction bases numbered 4, after V lost 4 bases and J lost 4 bases. The CDR3 has 15 amino acids. Germline CDR1 reads SGHAT; CDR2 reads FQNNGV. CDR3 in amino acids: CASSYGTSGVYEQYF. The CDR3 DNA is TGTGCCAGCAGCTACGGGACTAGCGGGGTTTACGAGCAGTACTTC.

This clonotype was observed a handful of times. J is TRBJ1-4 and V is TRBV6-5; D might be TRBD1 (6 bases). CDR1 and CDR2 from the germline V gene are MNHEY and SVGAGI. Trimming cost V 0 bases and J 7 bases, with 12 bases left between them. CDR3 length: 15 amino acids. The CDR3 bases are TGTGCCAGCAGTTACTCCCTAGGGGGGAGTGAAAAACTGTTTTTT. Translation gives CASSYSLGGSEKLFF.

This clonotype was seen more than once but under ten times. The chain employs TRBV28 and TRBJ2-7, with 9 bases matching TRBD2. The CDR3 is 14 residues long. Germline V gene lookup returns CDR1 MDHEN and CDR2 SYDVKM. V trimming: 5 bases; J trimming: 5 bases; junction bases outside the gene matches: 7. The CDR3, as DNA: TGTGCCAGCAGTCGGGCTAGCGGGACGGACGAGCAGTACTTC. Protein product: CASSRASGTDEQYF.

This clonotype occurred once. The rearrangement uses TRBV4-3 and TRBJ2-7; 8 bases agree with TRBD2. Germline CDR1 is LGHNA and CDR2 is YSLEER. This CDR3 is built from 15 residues. The V segment lost 4 bases and the J segment 4 bases; nucleotides outside the gene matches: 9. DNA of the CDR3: TGCGCCAGCAGCCCCGAAGCGGGAGCGGGGTACGAGCAGTACTTC. Amino acids: CASSPEAGAGYEQYF.